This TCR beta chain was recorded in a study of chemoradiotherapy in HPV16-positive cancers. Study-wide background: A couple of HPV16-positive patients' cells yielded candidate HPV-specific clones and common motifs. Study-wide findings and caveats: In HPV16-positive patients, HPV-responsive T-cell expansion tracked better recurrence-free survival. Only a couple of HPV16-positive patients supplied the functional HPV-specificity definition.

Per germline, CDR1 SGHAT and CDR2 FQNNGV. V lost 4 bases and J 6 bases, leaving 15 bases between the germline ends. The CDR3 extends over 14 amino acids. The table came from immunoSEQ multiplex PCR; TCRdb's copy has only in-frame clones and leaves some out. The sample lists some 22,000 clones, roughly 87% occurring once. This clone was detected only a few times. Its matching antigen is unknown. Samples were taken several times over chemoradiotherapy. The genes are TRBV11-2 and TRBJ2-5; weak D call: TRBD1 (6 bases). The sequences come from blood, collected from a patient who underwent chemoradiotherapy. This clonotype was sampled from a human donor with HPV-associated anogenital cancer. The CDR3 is CASSSGRGWQTQYF. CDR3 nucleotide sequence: TGTGCCAGCAGCTCCGGCAGGGGTTGGCAGACCCAGTACTTC.